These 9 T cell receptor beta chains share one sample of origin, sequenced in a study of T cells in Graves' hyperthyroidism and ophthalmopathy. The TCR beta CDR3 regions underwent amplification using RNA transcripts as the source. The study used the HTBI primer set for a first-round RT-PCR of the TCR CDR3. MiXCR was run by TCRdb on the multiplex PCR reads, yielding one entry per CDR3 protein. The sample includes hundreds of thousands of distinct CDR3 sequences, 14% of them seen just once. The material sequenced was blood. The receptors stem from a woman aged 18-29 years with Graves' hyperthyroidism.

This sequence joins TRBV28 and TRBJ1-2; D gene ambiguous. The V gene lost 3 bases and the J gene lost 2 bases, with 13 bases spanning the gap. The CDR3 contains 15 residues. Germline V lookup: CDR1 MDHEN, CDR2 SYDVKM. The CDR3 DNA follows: TGTGCCAGCAGTTTCAGGTCTAGAGGGAACTATGGCTACACCTTC. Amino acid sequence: CASSFRSRGNYGYTF.

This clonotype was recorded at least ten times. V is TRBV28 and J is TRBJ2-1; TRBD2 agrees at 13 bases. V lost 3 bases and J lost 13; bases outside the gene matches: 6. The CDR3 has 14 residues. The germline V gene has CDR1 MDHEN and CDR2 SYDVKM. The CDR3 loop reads CASSFRTSGRDQFF. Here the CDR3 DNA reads TGTGCCAGCAGTTTTAGGACTAGCGGGAGAGACCAGTTCTTC.

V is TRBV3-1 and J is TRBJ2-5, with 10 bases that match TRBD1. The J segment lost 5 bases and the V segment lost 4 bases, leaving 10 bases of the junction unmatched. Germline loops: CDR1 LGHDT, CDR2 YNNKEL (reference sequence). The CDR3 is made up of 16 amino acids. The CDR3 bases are TGTGCCAGCAGCCGCCCCGGGACAGGGGCTTTCGAGACCCAGTACTTC. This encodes CASSRPGTGAFETQYF.

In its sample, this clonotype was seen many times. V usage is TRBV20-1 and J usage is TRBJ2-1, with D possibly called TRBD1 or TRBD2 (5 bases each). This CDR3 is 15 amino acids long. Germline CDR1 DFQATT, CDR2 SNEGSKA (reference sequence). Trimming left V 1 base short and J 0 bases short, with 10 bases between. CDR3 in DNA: TGCAGTGCTAGAGGAGGGACGAGCTCCTACAATGAGCAGTTCTTC. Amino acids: CSARGGTSSYNEQFF.

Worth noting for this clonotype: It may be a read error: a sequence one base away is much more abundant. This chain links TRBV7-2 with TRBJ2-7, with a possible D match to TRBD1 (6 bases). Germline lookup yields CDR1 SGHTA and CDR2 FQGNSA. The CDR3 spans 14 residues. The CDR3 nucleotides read TGTGCCAGCAGCTTTACAGGGACAACTTACGAGCGGTACTTC. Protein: CASSFTGTTYERYF.

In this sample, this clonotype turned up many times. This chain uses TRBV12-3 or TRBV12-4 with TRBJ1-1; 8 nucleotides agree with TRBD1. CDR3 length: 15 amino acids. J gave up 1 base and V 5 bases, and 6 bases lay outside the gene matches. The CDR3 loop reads CASSRDRLWNTEAFF. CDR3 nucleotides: TGTGCCAGCAGTCGGGACAGGTTGTGGAACACTGAAGCTTTCTTT.

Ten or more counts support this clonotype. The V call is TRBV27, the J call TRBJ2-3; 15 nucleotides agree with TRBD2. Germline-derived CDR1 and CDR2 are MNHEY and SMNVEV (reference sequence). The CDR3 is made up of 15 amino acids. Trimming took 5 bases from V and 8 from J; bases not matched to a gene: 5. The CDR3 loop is CASSRGLAGGSTQYF. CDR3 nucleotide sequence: TGTGCCAGCAGTCGGGGACTAGCGGGAGGAAGTACGCAGTATTTT.

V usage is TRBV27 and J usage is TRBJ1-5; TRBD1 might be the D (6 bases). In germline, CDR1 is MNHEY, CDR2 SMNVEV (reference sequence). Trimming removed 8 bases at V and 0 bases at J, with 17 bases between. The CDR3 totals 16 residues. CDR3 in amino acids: CASGILDRYSNQPQHF. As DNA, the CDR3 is TGTGCCAGCGGAATTCTAGACAGGTATAGCAATCAGCCCCAGCATTTT.

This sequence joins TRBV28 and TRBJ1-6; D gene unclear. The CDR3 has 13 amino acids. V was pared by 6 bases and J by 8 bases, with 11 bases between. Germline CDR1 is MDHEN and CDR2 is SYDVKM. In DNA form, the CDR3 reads TGTGCCAGCAGCAAGGACGGATATTCACCCCTCCACTTT. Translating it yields CASSKDGYSPLHF. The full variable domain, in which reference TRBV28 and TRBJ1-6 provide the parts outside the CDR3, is DVKVTQSSRYLVKRTGEKVFLECVQDMDHENMFWYRQDPGLGLRLIYFSYDVKMKEKGDIPEGYSVSREKKERFSLILESASTNQTSMYLCASSKDGYSPLHFGNGTRLTVT.